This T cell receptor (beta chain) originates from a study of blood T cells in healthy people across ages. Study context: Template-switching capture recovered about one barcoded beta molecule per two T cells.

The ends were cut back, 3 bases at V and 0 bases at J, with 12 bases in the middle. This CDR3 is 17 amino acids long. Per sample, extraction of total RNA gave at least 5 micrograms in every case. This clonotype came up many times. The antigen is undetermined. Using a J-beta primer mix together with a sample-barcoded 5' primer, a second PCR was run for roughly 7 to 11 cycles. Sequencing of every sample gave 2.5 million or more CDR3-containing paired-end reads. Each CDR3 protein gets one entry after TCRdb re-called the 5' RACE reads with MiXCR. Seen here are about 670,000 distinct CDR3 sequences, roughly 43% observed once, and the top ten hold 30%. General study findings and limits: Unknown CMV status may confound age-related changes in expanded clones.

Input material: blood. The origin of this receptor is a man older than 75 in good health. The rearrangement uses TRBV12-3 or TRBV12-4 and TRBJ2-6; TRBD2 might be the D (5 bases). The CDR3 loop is CASSLASGGSGANVLTF. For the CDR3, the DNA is TGTGCCAGCAGTTTGGCCAGTGGAGGCTCTGGGGCCAACGTCCTGACTTTC.